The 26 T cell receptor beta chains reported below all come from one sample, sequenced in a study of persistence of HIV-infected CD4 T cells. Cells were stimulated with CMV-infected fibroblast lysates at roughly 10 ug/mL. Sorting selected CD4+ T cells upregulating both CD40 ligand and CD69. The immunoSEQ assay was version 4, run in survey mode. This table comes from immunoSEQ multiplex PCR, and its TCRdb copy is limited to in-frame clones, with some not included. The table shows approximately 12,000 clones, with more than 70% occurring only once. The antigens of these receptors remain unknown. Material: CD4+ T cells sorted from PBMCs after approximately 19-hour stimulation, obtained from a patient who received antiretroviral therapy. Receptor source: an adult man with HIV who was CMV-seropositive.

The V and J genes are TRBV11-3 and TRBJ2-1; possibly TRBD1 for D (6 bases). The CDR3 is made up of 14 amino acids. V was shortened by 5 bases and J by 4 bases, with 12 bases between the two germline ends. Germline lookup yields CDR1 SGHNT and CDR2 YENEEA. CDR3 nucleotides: TGTGCCAGCAGCGACAGGACCGCGTACAATGAGCAGTTCTTC. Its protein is CASSDRTAYNEQFF.

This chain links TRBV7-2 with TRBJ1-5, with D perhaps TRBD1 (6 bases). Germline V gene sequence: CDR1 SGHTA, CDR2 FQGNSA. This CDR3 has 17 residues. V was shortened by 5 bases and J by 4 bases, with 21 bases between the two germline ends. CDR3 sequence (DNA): TGTGCCAGCAGCGCAAGGGGGGGGACTCCTGGTAATCAGCCCCAGCATTTT. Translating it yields CASSARGGTPGNQPQHF. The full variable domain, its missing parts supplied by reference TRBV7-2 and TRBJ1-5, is GAGVSQSPSNKVTEKGKDVELRCDPISGHTALYWYRQSLGQGLEFLIYFQGNSAPDKSGLPSDRFSAERTGGSVSTLTIQRTQQEDSAVYLCASSARGGTPGNQPQHFGDGTRLSIL.

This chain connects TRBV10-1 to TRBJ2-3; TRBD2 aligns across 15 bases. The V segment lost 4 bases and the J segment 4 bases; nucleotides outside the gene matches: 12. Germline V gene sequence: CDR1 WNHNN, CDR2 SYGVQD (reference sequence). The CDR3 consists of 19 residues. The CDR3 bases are TGCGCCAGCAGTGGGACTCGGAGGGGACTAGCGGGGGGCCCAGATACGCAGTATTTT. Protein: CASSGTRRGLAGGPDTQYF.

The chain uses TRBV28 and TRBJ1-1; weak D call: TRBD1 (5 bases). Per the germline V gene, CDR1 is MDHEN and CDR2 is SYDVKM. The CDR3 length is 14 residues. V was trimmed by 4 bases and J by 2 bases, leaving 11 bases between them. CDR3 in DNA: TGTGCCAGCAGTTCGGGGGGACTCAACACTGAAGCTTTCTTT. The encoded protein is CASSSGGLNTEAFF.

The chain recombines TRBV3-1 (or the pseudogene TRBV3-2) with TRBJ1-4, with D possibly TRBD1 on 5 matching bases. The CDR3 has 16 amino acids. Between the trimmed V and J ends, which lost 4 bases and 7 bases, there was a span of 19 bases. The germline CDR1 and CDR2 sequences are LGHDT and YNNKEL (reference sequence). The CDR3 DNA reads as TGTGCCAGCAGCCTAAAAGGGCAGGGTGTGGTTGAAAAACTGTTTTTT. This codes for CASSLKGQGVVEKLFF.

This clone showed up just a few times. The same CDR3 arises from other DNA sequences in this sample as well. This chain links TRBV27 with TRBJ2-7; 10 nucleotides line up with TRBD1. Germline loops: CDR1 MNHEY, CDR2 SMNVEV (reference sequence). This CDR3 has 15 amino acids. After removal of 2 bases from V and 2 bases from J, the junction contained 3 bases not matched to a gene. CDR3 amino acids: CASSLGGTGAYEQYF. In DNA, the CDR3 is TGTGCCAGCAGTTTAGGTGGGACAGGGGCCTACGAGCAGTACTTC.

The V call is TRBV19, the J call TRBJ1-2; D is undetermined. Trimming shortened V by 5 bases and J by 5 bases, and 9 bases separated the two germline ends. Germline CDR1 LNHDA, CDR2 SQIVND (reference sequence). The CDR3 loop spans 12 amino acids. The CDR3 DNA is TGTGCCAGTAGTCGGACTGGGTATGGCTACACCTTC. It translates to CASSRTGYGYTF.

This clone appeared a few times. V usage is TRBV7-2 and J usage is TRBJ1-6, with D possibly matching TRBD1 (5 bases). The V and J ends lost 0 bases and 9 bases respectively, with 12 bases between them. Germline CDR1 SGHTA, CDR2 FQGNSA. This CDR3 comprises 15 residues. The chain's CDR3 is CASSLAGIGGSPLHF. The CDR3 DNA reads TGTGCCAGCAGCTTAGCGGGTATCGGGGGTTCACCCCTCCACTTT.

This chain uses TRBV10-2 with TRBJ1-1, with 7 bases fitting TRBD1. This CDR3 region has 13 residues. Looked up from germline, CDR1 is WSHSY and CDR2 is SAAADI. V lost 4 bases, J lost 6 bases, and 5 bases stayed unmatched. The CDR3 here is CASSGGGWAEAFF. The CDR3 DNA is TGCGCCAGCAGTGGAGGGGGCTGGGCTGAAGCTTTCTTT.

CDR3 in amino acids: CASSSRTGGRTDTQYF. The CDR3 DNA reads TGTGCCAGCAGCTCCCGGACAGGGGGAAGGACAGATACGCAGTATTTT. The chain couples TRBV5-4 to TRBJ2-3, with 10 bases that match TRBD1. The CDR3 loop spans 16 amino acids. From germline, CDR1 is SGHNT and CDR2 YYREEE (reference sequence). V lost 3 bases, J lost 3 bases, and 7 bases stayed unmatched.

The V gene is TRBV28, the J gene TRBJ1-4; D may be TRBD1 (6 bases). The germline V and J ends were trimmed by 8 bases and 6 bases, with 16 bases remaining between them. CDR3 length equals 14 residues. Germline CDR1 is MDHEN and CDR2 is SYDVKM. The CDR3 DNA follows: TGTGCCAGCGGAAGGCAGGGGAGTGATGAAAAACTGTTTTTT. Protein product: CASGRQGSDEKLFF.

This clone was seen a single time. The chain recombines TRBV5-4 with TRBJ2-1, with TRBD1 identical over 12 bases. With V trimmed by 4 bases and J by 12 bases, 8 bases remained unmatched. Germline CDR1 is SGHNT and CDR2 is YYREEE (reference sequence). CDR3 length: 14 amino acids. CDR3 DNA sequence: TGTGCCAGCAGCCGGGACAGGGGGCGATATGGGCAGTTCTTC. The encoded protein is CASSRDRGRYGQFF.

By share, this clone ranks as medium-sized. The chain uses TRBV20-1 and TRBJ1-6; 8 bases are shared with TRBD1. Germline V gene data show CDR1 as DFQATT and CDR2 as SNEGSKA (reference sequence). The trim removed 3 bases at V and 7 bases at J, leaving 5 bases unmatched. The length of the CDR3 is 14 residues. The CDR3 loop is CSASRQGSNSPLHF. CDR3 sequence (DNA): TGCAGTGCTAGTCGACAGGGGAGCAATTCACCCCTCCACTTT.

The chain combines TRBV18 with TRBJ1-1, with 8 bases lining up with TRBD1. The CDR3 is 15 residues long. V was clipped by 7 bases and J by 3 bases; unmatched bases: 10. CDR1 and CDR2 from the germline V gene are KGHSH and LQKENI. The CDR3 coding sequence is TGTGCCAGCTTACCTGGACAGGGCTGGGACACTGAAGCTTTCTTT. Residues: CASLPGQGWDTEAFF.

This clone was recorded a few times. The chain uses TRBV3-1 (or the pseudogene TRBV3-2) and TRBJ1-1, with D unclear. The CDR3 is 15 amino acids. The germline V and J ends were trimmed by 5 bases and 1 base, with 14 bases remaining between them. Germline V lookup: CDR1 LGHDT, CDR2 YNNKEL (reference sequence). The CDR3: CASSARHSQNTEAFF. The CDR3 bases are TGTGCCAGCAGCGCCCGACACTCTCAGAACACTGAAGCTTTCTTT.

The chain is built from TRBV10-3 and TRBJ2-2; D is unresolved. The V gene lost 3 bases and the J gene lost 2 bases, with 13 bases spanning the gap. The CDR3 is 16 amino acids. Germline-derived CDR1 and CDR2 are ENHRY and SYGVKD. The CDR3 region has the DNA TGTGCCATCAGTGATAATGGGGTACCCAACACCGGGGAGCTGTTTTTT. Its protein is CAISDNGVPNTGELFF.

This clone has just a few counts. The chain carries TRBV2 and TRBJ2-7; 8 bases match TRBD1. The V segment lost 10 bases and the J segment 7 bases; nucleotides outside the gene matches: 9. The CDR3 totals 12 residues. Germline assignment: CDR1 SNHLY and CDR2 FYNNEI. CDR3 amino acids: CATTRGQGEQYF. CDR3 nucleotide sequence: TGTGCCACTACCAGGGGGCAAGGAGAGCAGTACTTC.

CDR3 in DNA: TGTGCCAGCAGCTTAGTCGGGCGGGGGGCTCGCAACGAGCAGTACTTC. Translation: CASSLVGRGARNEQYF. The rearrangement uses TRBV7-2 and TRBJ2-7; the match to TRBD2 covers 8 bases. The CDR3 is made up of 16 amino acids. The junction had 10 bases not matched to a gene; V was cut back by 1 base and J by 5 bases. Germline CDR1 is SGHTA and CDR2 is FQGNSA.

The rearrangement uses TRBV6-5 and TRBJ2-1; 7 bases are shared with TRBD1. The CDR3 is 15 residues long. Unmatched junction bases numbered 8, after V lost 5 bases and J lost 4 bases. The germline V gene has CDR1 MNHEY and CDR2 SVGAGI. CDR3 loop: CASSRDSPRYNEQFF. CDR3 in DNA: TGTGCCAGCAGTCGGGACAGCCCCCGATACAATGAGCAGTTCTTC.

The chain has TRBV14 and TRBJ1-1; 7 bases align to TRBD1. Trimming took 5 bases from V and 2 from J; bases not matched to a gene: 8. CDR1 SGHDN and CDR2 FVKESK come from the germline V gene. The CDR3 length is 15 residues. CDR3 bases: TGTGCCAGCAGCTATCAGGGGGGCTTCAACACTGAAGCTTTCTTT. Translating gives CASSYQGGFNTEAFF.

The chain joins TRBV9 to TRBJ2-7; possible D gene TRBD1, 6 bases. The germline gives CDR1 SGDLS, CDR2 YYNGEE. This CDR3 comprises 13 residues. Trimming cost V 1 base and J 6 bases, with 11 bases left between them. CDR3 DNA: TGTGCCAGCAGCGTACAACAGGGTTCCGAGCAGTACTTC. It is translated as CASSVQQGSEQYF.

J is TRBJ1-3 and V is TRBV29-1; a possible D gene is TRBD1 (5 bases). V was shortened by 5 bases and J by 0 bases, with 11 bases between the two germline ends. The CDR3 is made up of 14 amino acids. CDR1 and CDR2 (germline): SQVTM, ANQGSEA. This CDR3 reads CSVRQSSSGNTIYF. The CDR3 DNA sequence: TGCAGCGTTCGACAGAGTTCCTCTGGAAACACCATATATTTT. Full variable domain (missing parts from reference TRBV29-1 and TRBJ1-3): SAVISQKPSRDICQRGTSLTIQCQVDSQVTMMFWYRQQPGQSLTLIATANQGSEATYESGFVIDKFPISRPNLTFSTLTVSNMSPEDSSIYLCSVRQSSSGNTIYFGEGSWLTVV.

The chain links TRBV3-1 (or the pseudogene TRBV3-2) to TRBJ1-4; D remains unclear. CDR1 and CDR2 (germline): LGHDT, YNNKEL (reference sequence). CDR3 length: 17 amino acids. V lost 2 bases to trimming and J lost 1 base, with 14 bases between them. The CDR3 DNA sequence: TGTGCCAGCAGCCAAAGATATGGGGAAGTAACTAATGAAAAACTGTTTTTT. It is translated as CASSQRYGEVTNEKLFF.

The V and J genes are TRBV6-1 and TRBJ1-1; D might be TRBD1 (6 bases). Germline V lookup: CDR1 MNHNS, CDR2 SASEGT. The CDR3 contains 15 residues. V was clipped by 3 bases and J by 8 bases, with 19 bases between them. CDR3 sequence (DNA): TGTGCCAGCAGTGACAGGGGAAGGCTAAATTTGGAAGCTTTCTTT. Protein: CASSDRGRLNLEAFF.

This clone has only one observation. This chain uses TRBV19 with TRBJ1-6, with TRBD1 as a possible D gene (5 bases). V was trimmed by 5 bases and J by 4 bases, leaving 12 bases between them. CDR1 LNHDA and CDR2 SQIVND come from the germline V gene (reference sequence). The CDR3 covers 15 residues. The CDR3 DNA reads TGTGCCAGTAGTCAGTCGACAGCTTATAATTCACCCCTCCACTTT. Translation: CASSQSTAYNSPLHF.

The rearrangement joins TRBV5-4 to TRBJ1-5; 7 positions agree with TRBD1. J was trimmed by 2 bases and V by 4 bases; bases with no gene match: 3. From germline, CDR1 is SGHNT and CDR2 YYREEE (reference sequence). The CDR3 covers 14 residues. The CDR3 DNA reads TGTGCCAGCAGCCGACAGGGAGGCAATCAGCCCCAGCATTTT. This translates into CASSRQGGNQPQHF.